The sequence of this TCR beta chain was determined in a study of blood T cell repertoires in COVID-19. Study-wide context: The United States, Italy and Spain provided the acute and convalescent COVID-19 samples.

V was cut by 6 bases and J by 0 bases, with 8 bases left in between. The CDR3 contains 14 residues. Germline values: CDR1 MNHEY, CDR2 SVGAGI. Seattle patients were enrolled during active infection and followed longitudinally. Original analysis: Using reference gene primer amplification, nucleated cell counts were estimated. The table came from immunoSEQ multiplex PCR; TCRdb's copy has only in-frame clones and leaves some out. V and J calls plus clone size are reproduced from that table; the DNA served to infer D and trimming. The table includes roughly 120,000 clones, 85% to 90% detected once. The clonotype originates from a woman aged 60-75 years with COVID-19, enrolled during active disease. The sequencing input was peripheral blood. The chain carries TRBV6-5 and TRBJ1-4, with D hard to call. The CDR3 coding sequence is TGTGCCAGCAGCATCGGTGCAACTAATGAAAAACTGTTTTTT. Its translation is CASSIGATNEKLFF.